The present entry profiles one T cell receptor beta chain with its context. The target antigen is unknown. The record originates from a study of cytomegalovirus exposure and HLA in healthy donors. Study-wide points: Likely technical artifact: a cluster of highly shared sequence variants. In presence/absence analyses, roughly uniform sequencing depth across donors was assumed. The productive fraction for most TCR beta V segments was about 87% or about 30% in an earlier analysis.

Per the germline V gene, CDR1 is SEHNR and CDR2 is FQNEAQ (reference sequence). Trimming stripped 5 bases from V and 4 bases from J, with 11 bases between. The CDR3 has 13 amino acids. This PCR relied on a set of 60 Vbeta primers and 13 Jbeta primers. The assay was immunoSEQ multiplex PCR, and TCRdb's table has in-frame clones only and misses some. The repertoire holds 100,000 or so clones, with around 62% as singletons. The TCR sequence derives from a man between 25 and 39 years old in good health and CMV-seropositive. The chain has TRBV7-9 and TRBJ1-1; tentatively, D is TRBD1 (6 bases). The sample comprised PBMCs. The CDR3 reads CASSVTGGTEAFF. Written as DNA, the CDR3 is TGTGCCAGCAGCGTGACAGGTGGCACTGAAGCTTTCTTT.